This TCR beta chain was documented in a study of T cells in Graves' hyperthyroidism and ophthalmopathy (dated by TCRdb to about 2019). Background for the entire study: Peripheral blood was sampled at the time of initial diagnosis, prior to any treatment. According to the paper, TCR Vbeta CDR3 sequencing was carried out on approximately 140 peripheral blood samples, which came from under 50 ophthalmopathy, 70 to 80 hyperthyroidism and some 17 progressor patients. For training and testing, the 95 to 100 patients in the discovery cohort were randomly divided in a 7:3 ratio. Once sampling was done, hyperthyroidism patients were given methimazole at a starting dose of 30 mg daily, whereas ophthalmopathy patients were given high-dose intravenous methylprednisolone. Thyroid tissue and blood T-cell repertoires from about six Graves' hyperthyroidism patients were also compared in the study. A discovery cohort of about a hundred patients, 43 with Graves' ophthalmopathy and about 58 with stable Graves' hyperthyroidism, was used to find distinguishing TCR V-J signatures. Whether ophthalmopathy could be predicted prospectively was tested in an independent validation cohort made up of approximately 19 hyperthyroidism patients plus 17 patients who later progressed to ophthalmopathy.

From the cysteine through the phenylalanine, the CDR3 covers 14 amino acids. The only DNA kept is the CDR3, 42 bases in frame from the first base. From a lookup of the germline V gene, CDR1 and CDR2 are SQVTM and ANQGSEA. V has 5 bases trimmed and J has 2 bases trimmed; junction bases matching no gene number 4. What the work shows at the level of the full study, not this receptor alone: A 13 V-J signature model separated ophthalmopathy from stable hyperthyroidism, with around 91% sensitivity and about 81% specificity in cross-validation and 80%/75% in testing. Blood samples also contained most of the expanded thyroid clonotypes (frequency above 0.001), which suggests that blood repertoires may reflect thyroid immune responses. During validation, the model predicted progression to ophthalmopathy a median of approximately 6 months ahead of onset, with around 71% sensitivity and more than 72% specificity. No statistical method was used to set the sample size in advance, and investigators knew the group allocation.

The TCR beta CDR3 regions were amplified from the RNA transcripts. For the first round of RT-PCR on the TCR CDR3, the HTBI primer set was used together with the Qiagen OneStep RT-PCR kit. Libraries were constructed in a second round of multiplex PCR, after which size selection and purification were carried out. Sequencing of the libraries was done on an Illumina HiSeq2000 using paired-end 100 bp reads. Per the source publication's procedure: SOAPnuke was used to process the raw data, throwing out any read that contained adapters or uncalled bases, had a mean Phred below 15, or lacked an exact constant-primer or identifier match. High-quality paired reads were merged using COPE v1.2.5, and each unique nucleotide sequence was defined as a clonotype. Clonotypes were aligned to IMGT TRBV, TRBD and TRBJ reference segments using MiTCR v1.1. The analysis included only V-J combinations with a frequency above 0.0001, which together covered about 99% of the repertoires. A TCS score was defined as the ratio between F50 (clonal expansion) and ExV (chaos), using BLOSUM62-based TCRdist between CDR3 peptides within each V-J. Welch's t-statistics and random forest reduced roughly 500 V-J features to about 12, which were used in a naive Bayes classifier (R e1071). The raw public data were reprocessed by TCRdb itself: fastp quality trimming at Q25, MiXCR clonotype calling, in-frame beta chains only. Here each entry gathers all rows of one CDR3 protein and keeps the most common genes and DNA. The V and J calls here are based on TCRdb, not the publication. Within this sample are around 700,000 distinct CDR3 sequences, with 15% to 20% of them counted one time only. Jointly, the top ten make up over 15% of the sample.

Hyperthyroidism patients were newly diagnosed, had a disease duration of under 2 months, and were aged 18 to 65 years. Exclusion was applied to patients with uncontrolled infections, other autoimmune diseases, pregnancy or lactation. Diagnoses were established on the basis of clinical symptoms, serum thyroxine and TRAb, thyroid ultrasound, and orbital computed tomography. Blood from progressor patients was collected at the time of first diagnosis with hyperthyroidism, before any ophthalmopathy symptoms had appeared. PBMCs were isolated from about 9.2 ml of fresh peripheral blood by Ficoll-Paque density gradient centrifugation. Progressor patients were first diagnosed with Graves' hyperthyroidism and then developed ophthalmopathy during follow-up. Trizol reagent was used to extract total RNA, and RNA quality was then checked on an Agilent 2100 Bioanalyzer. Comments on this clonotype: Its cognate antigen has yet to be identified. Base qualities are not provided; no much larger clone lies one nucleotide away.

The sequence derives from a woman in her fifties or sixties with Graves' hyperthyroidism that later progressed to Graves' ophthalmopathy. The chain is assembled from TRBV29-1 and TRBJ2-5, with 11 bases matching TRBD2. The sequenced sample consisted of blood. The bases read TGCAGCGTTCCCCTAGCGGGGGGACAAGAGACCCAGTACTTC. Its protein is CSVPLAGGQETQYF.